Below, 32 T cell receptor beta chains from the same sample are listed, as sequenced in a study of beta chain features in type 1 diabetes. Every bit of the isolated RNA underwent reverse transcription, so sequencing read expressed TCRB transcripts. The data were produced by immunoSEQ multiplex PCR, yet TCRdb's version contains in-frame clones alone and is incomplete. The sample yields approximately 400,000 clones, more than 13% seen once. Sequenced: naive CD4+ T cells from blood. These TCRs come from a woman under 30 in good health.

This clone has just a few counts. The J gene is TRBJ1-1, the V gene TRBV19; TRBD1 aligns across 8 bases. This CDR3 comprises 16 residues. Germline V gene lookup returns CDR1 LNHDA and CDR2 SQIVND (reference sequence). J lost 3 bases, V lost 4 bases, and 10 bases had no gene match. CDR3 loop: CASSNPTAGGYTEAFF. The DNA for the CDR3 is TGTGCCAGTAGTAACCCCACCGCAGGGGGCTACACTGAAGCTTTCTTT.

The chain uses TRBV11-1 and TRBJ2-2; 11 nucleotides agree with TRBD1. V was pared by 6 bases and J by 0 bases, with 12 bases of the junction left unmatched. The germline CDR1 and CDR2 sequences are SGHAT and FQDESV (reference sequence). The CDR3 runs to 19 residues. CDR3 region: CASSSPGQGGYTNTGELFF. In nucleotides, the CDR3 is TGTGCCAGCAGTTCCCCGGGACAGGGGGGATATACGAACACCGGGGAGCTGTTTTTT.

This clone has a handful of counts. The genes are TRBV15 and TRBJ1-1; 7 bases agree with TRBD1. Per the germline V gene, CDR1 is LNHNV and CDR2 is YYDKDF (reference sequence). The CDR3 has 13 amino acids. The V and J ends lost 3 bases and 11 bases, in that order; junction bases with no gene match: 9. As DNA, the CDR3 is TGTGCCACCAGCAGTCTTGACAGGGAAGGGGCTTTCTTT. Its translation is CATSSLDREGAFF.

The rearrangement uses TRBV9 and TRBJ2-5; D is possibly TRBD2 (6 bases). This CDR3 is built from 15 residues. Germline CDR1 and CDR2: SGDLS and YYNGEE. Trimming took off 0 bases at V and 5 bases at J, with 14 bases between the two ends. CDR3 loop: CASSVDGGGRETQYF. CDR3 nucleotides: TGTGCCAGCAGCGTAGACGGGGGAGGACGGGAGACCCAGTACTTC.

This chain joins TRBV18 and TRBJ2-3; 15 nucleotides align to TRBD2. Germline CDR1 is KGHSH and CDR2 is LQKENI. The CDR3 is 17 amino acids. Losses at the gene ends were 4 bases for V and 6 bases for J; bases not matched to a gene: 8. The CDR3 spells CASSRGLAGGLADTQYF. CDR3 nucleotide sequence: TGTGCCAGCTCACGTGGACTAGCGGGAGGGCTGGCGGATACGCAGTATTTT.

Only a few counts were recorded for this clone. The CDR3 nucleotides are TGTGCCAGCAGTTACTTCCTGTGGACAGGGAGCTATGGCTACACCTTC. It is translated as CASSYFLWTGSYGYTF. The chain is built from TRBV6-5 and TRBJ1-2; 8 bases agree with TRBD1. After removal of 1 base from V and 4 bases from J, the junction contained 8 bases not matched to a gene. This CDR3 contains 16 residues. Per the germline V gene, CDR1 is MNHEY and CDR2 is SVGAGI.

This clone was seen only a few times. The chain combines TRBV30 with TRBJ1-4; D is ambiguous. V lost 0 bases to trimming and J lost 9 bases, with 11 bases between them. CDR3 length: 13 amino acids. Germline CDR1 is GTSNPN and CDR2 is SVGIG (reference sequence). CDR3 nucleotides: TGTGCCTGGAGTGTACTGAGGTCCAAAAAACTGTTTTTT. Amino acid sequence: CAWSVLRSKKLFF.

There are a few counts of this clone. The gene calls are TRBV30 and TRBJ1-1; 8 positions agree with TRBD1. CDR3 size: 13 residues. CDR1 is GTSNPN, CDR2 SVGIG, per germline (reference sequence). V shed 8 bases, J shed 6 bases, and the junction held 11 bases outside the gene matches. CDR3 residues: CAGDRSEGSEAFF. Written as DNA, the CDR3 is TGTGCCGGGGACAGGTCAGAGGGATCTGAAGCTTTCTTT. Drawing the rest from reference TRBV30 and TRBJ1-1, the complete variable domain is SQTIHQWPATLVQPVGSPLSLECTVEGTSNPNLYWYRQAAGRGLQLLFYSVGIGQISSEVPQNLSASRPQDRQFILSSKKLLLSDSGFYLCAGDRSEGSEAFFGQGTRLTVV.

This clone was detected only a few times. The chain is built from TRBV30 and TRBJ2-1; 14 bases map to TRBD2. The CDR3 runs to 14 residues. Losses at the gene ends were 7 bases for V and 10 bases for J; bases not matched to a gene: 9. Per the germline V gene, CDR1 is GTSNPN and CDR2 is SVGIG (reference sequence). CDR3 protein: CASQMTSGRVEQFF. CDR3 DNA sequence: TGTGCCTCGCAAATGACTAGCGGGAGGGTGGAGCAGTTCTTC.

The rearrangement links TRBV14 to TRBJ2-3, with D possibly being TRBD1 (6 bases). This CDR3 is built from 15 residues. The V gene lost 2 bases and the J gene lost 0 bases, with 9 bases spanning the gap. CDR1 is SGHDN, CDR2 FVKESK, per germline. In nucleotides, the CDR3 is TGTGCCAGCAGCCAAACAGGGATTAGCACAGATACGCAGTATTTT. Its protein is CASSQTGISTDTQYF.

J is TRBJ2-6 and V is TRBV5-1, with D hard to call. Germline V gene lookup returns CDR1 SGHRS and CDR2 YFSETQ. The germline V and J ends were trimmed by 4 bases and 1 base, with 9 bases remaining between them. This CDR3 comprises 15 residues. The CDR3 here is CASSNLTSGANVLTF. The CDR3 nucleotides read TGCGCCAGCAGCAACCTGACTTCTGGGGCCAACGTCCTGACTTTC.

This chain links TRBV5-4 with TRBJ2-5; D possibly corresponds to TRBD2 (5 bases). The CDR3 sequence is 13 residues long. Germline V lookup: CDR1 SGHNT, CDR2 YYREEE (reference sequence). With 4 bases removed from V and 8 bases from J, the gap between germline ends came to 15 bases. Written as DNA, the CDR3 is TGTGCCAGCAGCCAAGAGACACTAGTAACCCAGTACTTC. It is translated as CASSQETLVTQYF.

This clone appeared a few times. CDR3 protein: CASSFSGKQPQHF. The CDR3 region has the DNA TGTGCCAGCAGTTTTTCCGGTAAACAGCCCCAGCATTTT. V gene TRBV27 combines with J gene TRBJ1-5; D uncertain. Trimming removed 3 bases at V and 7 bases at J, with 10 bases between. CDR3 length equals 13 residues. Germline lookup yields CDR1 MNHEY and CDR2 SMNVEV (reference sequence).

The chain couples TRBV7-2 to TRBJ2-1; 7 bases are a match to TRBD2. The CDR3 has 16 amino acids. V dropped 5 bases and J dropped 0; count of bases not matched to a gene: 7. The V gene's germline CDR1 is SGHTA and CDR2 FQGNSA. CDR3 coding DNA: TGTGCCAGCAGCGCTAGGCGGGGGAGCTCCTACAATGAGCAGTTCTTC. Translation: CASSARRGSSYNEQFF.

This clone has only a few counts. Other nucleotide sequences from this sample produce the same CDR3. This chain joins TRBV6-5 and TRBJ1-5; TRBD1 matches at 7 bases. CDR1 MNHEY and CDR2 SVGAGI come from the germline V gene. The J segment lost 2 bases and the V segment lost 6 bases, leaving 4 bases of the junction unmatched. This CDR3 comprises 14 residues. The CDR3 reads CASRPDRGNQPQHF. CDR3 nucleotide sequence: TGTGCCAGCAGACCCGACAGGGGCAATCAGCCCCAGCATTTT.

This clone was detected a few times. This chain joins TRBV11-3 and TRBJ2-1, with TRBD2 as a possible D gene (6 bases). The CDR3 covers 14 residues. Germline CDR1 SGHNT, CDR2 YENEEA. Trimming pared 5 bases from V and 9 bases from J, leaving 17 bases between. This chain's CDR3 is CASSPIPSGGEQFF. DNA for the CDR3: TGTGCCAGCAGCCCAATCCCGTCCGGGGGTGAGCAGTTCTTC.

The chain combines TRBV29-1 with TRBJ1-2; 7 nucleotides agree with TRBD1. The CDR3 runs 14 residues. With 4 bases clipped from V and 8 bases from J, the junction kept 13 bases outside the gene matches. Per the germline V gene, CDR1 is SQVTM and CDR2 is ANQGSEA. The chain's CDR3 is CSVGERGHMGGYTF. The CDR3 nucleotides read TGCAGCGTTGGGGAGAGGGGGCATATGGGAGGCTACACCTTC.

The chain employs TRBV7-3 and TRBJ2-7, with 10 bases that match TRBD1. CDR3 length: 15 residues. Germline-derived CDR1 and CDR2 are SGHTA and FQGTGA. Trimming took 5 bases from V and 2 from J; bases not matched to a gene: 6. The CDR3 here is CASSPGGTGAYEQYF. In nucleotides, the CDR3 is TGTGCCAGCAGCCCAGGCGGGACAGGGGCCTACGAGCAGTACTTC.

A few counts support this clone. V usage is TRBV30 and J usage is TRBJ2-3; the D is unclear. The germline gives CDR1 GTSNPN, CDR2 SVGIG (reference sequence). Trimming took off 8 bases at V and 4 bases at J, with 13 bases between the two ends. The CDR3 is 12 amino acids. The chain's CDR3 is CALVGLADTQYF. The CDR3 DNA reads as TGTGCCCTAGTCGGTCTGGCAGATACGCAGTATTTT.

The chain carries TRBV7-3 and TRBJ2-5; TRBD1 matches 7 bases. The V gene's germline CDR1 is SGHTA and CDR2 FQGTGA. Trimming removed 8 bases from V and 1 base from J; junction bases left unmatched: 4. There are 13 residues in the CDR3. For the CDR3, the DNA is TGTGCCAGCTCGGGACAGACCCAAGAGACCCAGTACTTC. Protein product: CASSGQTQETQYF.

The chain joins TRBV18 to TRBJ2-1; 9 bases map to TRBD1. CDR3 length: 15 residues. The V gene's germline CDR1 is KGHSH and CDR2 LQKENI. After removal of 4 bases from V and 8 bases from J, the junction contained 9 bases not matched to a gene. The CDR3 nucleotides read TGTGCCAGCTCACTTCGGGACAGGGAGTGGTATGAGCAGTTCTTC. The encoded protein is CASSLRDREWYEQFF. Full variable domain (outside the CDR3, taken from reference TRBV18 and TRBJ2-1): NAGVMQNPRHLVRRRGQEARLRCSPMKGHSHVYWYRQLPEEGLKFMVYLQKENIIDESGMPKERFSAEFPKEGPSILRIQQVVRGDSAAYFCASSLRDREWYEQFFGPGTRLTVL.

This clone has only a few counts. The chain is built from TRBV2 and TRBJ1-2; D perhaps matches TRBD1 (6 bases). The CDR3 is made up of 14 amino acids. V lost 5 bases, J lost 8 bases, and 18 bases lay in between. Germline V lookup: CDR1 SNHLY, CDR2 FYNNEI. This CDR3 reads CASSPQGLAVGYTF. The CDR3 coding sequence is TGTGCCAGCAGTCCTCAGGGGCTGGCAGTAGGCTACACCTTC.

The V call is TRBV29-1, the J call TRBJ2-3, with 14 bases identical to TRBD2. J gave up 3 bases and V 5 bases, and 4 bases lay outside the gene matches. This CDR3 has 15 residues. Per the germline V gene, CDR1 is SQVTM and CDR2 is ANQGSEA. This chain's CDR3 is CSVRGTSGSTDTQYF. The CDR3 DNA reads TGCAGCGTTCGAGGGACTAGCGGGAGTACAGATACGCAGTATTTT.

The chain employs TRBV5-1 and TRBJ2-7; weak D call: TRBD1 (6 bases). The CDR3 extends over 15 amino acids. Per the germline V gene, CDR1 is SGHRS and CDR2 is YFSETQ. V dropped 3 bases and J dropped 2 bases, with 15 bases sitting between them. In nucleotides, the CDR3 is TGCGCCAGCAGCTGGGCCGGGACACCAACCTACGAGCAGTACTTC. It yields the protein CASSWAGTPTYEQYF.

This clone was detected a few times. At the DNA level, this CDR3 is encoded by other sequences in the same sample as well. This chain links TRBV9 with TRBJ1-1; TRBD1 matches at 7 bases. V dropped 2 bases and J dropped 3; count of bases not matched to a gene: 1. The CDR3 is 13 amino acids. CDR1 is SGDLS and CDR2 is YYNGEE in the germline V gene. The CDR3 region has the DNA TGTGCCAGCAGCGTGCAGGGGGACACTGAAGCTTTCTTT. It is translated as CASSVQGDTEAFF.

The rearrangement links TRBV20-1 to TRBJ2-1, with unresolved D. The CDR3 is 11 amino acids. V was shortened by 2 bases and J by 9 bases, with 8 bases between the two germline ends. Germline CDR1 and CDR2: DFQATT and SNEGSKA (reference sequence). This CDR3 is CSARWPGEQFF. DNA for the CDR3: TGCAGTGCTAGATGGCCAGGTGAGCAGTTCTTC.

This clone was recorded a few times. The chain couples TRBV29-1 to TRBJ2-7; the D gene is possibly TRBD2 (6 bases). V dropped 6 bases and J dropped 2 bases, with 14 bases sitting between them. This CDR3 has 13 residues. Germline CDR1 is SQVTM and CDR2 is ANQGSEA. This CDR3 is CSVTGTPTYEQYF. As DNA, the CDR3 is TGCAGCGTGACCGGGACTCCAACCTACGAGCAGTACTTC.

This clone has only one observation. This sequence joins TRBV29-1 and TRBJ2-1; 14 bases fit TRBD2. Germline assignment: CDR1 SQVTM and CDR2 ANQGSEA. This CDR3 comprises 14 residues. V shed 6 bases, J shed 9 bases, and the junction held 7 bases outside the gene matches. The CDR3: CSVDGTSGSFEQFF. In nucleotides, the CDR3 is TGCAGCGTGGACGGGACTAGCGGGAGTTTTGAGCAGTTCTTC.

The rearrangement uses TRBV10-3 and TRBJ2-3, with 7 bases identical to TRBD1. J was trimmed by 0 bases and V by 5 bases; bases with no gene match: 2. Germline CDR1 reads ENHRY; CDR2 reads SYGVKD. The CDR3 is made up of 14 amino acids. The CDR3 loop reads CAISTGESTDTQYF. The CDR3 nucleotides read TGTGCCATCAGTACAGGGGAGAGCACAGATACGCAGTATTTT.

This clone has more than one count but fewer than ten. The CDR3 region is CSAILSEQYF. In DNA form, the CDR3 reads TGCAGTGCTATTCTGTCCGAGCAGTACTTC. This chain connects TRBV20-1 to TRBJ2-7; D is ambiguous. Germline assignment: CDR1 DFQATT and CDR2 SNEGSKA (reference sequence). With 4 bases removed from V and 6 bases from J, the gap between germline ends came to 7 bases. There are 10 residues in the CDR3.

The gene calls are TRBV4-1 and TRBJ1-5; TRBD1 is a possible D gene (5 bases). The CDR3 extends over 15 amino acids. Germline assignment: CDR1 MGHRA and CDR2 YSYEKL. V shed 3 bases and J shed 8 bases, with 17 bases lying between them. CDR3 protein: CASSQNGQVWEPQHF. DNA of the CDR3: TGCGCCAGCAGCCAGAACGGACAAGTTTGGGAGCCCCAGCATTTT.

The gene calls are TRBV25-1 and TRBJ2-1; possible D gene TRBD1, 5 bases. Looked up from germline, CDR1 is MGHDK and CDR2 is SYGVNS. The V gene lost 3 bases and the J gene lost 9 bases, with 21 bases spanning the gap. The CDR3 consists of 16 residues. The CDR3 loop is CASSDDWVHQGVEQFF. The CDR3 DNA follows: TGTGCCAGCAGTGATGACTGGGTGCATCAAGGGGTTGAGCAGTTCTTC.